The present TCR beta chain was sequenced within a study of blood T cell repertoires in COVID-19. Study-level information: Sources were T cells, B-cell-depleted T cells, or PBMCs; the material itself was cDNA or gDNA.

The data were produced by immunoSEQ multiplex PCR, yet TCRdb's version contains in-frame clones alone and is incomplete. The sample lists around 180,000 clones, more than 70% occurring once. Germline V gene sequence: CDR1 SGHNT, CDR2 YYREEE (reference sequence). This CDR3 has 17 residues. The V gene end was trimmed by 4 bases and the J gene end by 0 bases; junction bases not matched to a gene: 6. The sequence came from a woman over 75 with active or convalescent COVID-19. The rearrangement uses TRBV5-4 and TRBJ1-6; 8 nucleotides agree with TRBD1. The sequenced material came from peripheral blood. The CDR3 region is CASSLDRASSYNSPLHF. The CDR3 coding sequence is TGTGCCAGCAGCCTGGACAGGGCGAGCTCCTATAATTCACCCCTCCACTTT.